Here is one T cell receptor beta chain with its context. What antigen it recognizes has not been identified. One junction end disagrees with the germline gene, perhaps due to a read error. The library was obtained by RT-PCR. This sample was sequenced with a NextSeq 550. TCRdb handled the public reads itself, with Q25 trimming in fastp and clone calling in MiXCR, and kept productive beta chains. Rows with one shared CDR3 protein collapse into an entry with the most common genes and DNA. This sample has fewer than 180,000 distinct CDR3 sequences in its table, and 37% of those were observed once. 50% of the sample belongs to the ten largest clones. These data are taken from a study of patients and donors after allogeneic stem cell transplantation (TCRdb year 2020). From its cysteine to its phenylalanine, the CDR3 spans 15 amino acids. Only the CDR3 portion is preserved as DNA: 45 bases, with reading frame beginning at the first base. CDR1 and CDR2, looked up from the germline V gene, are SGHVS and FNYEAQ.

The TCR comes from a human donor who was either an allogeneic HSCT recipient or a stem cell or donor lymphocyte infusion donor (not recorded which). It is not recorded whose cells these are; they may come from a transplant donor. Sequencing input: blood, either unsorted or a sorted T cell fraction (not recorded which). The chain is made from TRBV7-6 and TRBJ1-1; no D segment can be confidently identified. The encoded CDR3 is CASSFEGIMNTEVFF. The DNA sequence is given as TGTGCCAGCAGCTTTGAGGGCATCATGAACACTGAAGTTTTCTTT.